What follows are 10 T cell receptor beta chains derived from one specimen sequenced in a study of lung T cells in sarcoidosis with Löfgren's syndrome. TCRdb used MiXCR to reprocess the reads, holding one entry per CDR3 protein. The sample lists about 19,000 distinct CDR3 sequences; roughly 23% were seen once. The sample was CD4+ T cells from bronchoalveolar lavage. These receptors came from a human donor with sarcoidosis (Löfgren's syndrome or another form), or a control subject (not recorded which).

This sequence joins TRBV11-2 and TRBJ2-2; D gene unclear. Deletions cut 7 bases from V and 0 bases from J, with 9 bases between. This CDR3 is built from 14 residues. In germline, CDR1 is SGHAT, CDR2 FQNNGV. The CDR3 region has the DNA TGTGCCAGCACCCCCACCGCGAACACCGGGGAGCTGTTTTTT. It encodes CASTPTANTGELFF.

The sample holds many counts of this clonotype. This rearrangement joins TRBV20-1 to TRBJ2-1, with TRBD2 matching 10 bases. The length of the CDR3 is 14 residues. The germline V gene encodes CDR1 DFQATT and CDR2 SNEGSKA (reference sequence). J gave up 6 bases and V 5 bases, and 7 bases lay outside the gene matches. The CDR3 loop reads CSAEQREGVNEQFF. The CDR3 coding sequence is TGCAGTGCTGAACAGCGGGAGGGGGTCAATGAGCAGTTCTTC.

A note on this clonotype: A much larger clone sits a single nucleotide away, making a read error possible. The gene calls are TRBV7-2 and TRBJ2-3; D remains ambiguous. The CDR3 extends over 13 amino acids. The germline V gene has CDR1 SGHTA and CDR2 FQGNSA. DNA of the CDR3: TGTGCCAGCAGCTTAGAAAGCACAGATACGCGGTATTTT. This encodes CASSLESTDTRYF.

Note on this clonotype: With a much larger clone just one base away, this may be a read error. V usage is TRBV6-1 and J usage is TRBJ2-5, with unresolved D. The CDR3 covers 11 residues. The V gene's germline CDR1 is MNHNS and CDR2 SASEGT. CDR3: CSSAWQKTQYF. The CDR3 DNA follows: TGTTCCTCGGCCTGGCAAAAGACCCAGTACTTC.

This clonotype was seen at least ten times. This sequence joins TRBV7-9 and TRBJ2-3; D is possibly TRBD1 (6 bases). The CDR3 is made up of 14 amino acids. Trimming cost V 3 bases and J 4 bases, with 11 bases left between them. CDR1 SEHNR and CDR2 FQNEAQ come from the germline V gene (reference sequence). CDR3 in DNA: TGTGCCAGCAGCTTTACTCGACAGGCAGATACGCAGTATTTT. It yields the protein CASSFTRQADTQYF.

In this sample, this clonotype turned up many times. V usage is TRBV7-8 and J usage is TRBJ1-3; TRBD1 might be the D (5 bases). The CDR3 contains 17 residues. The germline gives CDR1 SGHVS, CDR2 FQNEAQ. V lost 5 bases to trimming and J lost 0 bases, with 17 bases between them. The DNA of the CDR3 is TGTGCCAGCAGCATCTCCAGGGTATTAAGCTCTGGAAACACCATATATTTT. Translation: CASSISRVLSSGNTIYF.

This clonotype was seen more than once but under ten times. The chain employs TRBV2 and TRBJ1-1; D is possibly TRBD1 (5 bases). CDR3 length: 12 amino acids. The germline V gene has CDR1 SNHLY and CDR2 FYNNEI. Trimming cost V 7 bases and J 1 base, with 7 bases left between them. The CDR3 nucleotides are TGTGCCAGCACACAGGAGAACACTGAAGCTTTCTTT. It is translated as CASTQENTEAFF. The variable domain in full, with the rest retrieved from reference TRBV2 and TRBJ1-1, is EPEVTQTPSHQVTQMGQEVILRCVPISNHLYFYWYRQILGQKVEFLVSFYNNEISEKSEIFDDQFSVERPDGSNFTLKIRSTKLEDSAMYFCASTQENTEAFFGQGTRLTVV.

This clonotype occurred many times. The chain recombines TRBV18 with TRBJ1-2; D is possibly TRBD1 (5 bases). From germline, CDR1 is KGHSH and CDR2 LQKENI. The CDR3 totals 14 residues. The germline V and J ends were trimmed by 3 bases and 6 bases, with 14 bases remaining between them. CDR3 amino acids: CASSPFGGEDGYTF. CDR3 nucleotide sequence: TGTGCCAGCTCACCTTTCGGGGGAGAGGATGGCTACACCTTC.

There are many counts of this clonotype. The chain is built from TRBV6-4 and TRBJ2-1, with D possibly being TRBD1 (6 bases). This CDR3 is 15 amino acids long. Germline V gene sequence: CDR1 MRHNA, CDR2 SNTAGT. The V end lost 4 bases, the J end lost 7 bases, and 17 bases lay between the germline ends. CDR3 protein: CASSVGQGFINEQFF. The CDR3 DNA sequence: TGTGCCAGCAGTGTTGGGCAGGGGTTTATTAATGAGCAGTTCTTC.

This clonotype was counted many times. V and J are TRBV18 and TRBJ2-3, with 13 bases identical to TRBD2. The germline V gene has CDR1 KGHSH and CDR2 LQKENI. There are 16 residues in the CDR3. Trimming took 3 bases from V and 5 from J; bases not matched to a gene: 5. The CDR3: CASSPRLAGGGDTQYF. The CDR3 DNA follows: TGTGCCAGCTCACCTCGACTAGCGGGAGGTGGAGATACGCAGTATTTT.